The source of this TCR beta chain is a study of T cell changes during pregnancy in multiple sclerosis (dated by TCRdb to the late 2010s). Regarding the study in general: The study examined how the T cell repertoire changed over the course of pregnancy in women with multiple sclerosis.

To prepare the library, the immunoSEQ multiplex PCR assay was applied. Here the immuneACCESS table is served through TCRdb, limited to in-frame sequences with V and J called. Missing clones are a known gap in these copies; in checked studies unresolved V genes cover under half, and the rest lacks a known reason. The sample records over 70,000 clones, 92% of which are singletons. The leading ten clones occupy under 2% of the sample. About this clone: Its antigen remains undetermined. No much larger clone exists at a distance of one base, and base qualities are not known.

This sample comprised peripheral blood, obtained in the first trimester of pregnancy. The receptor's source is a female donor in good health, enrolled as a control in a pregnancy study.

The CDR3: CASSQGRASYNEQFF. Read as DNA, the sequence is TGCGCCAGCAGCCAAGGGAGGGCCTCCTACAATGAGCAGTTCTTC. The chain employs TRBV4-1 and TRBJ2-1; TRBD2 is a weak D gene call, 6 bases matching. CDR1 and CDR2 (MGHRA, YSYEKL) derive from the germline V gene. Reading from cysteine to phenylalanine, the CDR3 counts 15 amino acids. Here the CDR3 DNA is all that survives: 45 bases in frame from base 1. The junction carries 7 bases between V and J, which are trimmed by 1 base and 0 bases respectively.